The 29 T cell receptor beta chains presented below share a single source sample, sequenced in a study of blood T cell repertoires in COVID-19. Profiling relied on immunoSEQ multiplex PCR, and the TCRdb table lists in-frame clones only, not all of them. This table has hundreds of thousands of clones, about 84% appearing once. Sample: PBMCs or T cells enriched from blood (not recorded which). Receptors originate from a woman aged 50 to 60 who had recovered from COVID-19.

This clone was seen a handful of times. This chain connects TRBV5-1 to TRBJ1-6; 9 bases fit TRBD1. The CDR3 consists of 16 residues. J was trimmed by 9 bases and V by 3 bases; bases with no gene match: 10. Per the germline V gene, CDR1 is SGHRS and CDR2 is YFSETQ. The CDR3 sequence is CASSSLAQGAGSPLHF. The DNA for the CDR3 is TGCGCCAGCAGCTCACTCGCACAGGGGGCAGGTTCACCCCTCCACTTT. The entire variable domain, with the rest obtained from reference TRBV5-1 and TRBJ1-6, is as follows: KAGVTQTPRYLIKTRGQQVTLSCSPISGHRSVSWYQQTPGQGLQFLFEYFSETQRNKGNFPGRFSGRQFSNSRSEMNVSTLELGDSALYLCASSSLAQGAGSPLHFGNGTRLTVT.

V and J are TRBV12-3 or TRBV12-4 and TRBJ1-1; maybe TRBD1 (6 bases). The length of the CDR3 is 12 residues. V was cut by 10 bases and J by 10 bases, with 19 bases left in between. The CDR3 DNA sequence: TGTGCCACCCACTTTGTGCGGGGGCCAGCTTTCTTT. It encodes CATHFVRGPAFF.

The chain combines TRBV19 with TRBJ2-1; 13 nucleotides line up with TRBD2. Germline values: CDR1 LNHDA, CDR2 SQIVND (reference sequence). The CDR3 consists of 15 residues. The V segment lost 6 bases and the J segment 8 bases; nucleotides outside the gene matches: 7. For the CDR3, the DNA is TGTGCCAGTAGAAGACTAGCGGGAGGCGGGGATGAGCAGTTCTTC. This translates into CASRRLAGGGDEQFF.

The V call is TRBV5-4, the J call TRBJ1-6, with D possibly matching TRBD1 (5 bases). The CDR3 has 16 residues. Trimming took 1 base from V and 7 from J, leaving 15 bases between them. CDR1 is SGHNT and CDR2 is YYREEE in the germline V gene (reference sequence). CDR3 loop: CASSLSSGTVNSPLHF. CDR3 coding DNA: TGTGCCAGCAGCTTGTCATCTGGGACTGTCAATTCACCCCTCCACTTT.

This chain links TRBV6-5 with TRBJ1-6, with 11 bases lining up with TRBD1. Germline V CDR1 and CDR2: MNHEY, SVGAGI. CDR3 size: 14 residues. V trimming: 10 bases; J trimming: 9 bases; junction bases outside the gene matches: 8. CDR3 sequence (DNA): TGTGCCACCGTTCCCGGGACAGGGGGTTCACCCCTCCACTTT. It encodes CATVPGTGGSPLHF.

The chain is built from TRBV7-2 and TRBJ2-3, with D tentatively TRBD2 (5 bases). CDR1 is SGHTA, CDR2 FQGNSA, per germline. The ends were cut back, 6 bases at V and 6 bases at J, with 19 bases in the middle. This CDR3 comprises 15 residues. CDR3 nucleotides: TGTGCCAGCAGTCCCACCCGGACTCGCAGGGATACGCAGTATTTT. Translated: CASSPTRTRRDTQYF.

V gene TRBV15 combines with J gene TRBJ1-5; TRBD1 might be the D (6 bases). The CDR3 is made up of 18 amino acids. V lost 0 bases and J 7 bases, leaving 22 bases between the germline ends. Germline V gene lookup returns CDR1 LNHNV and CDR2 YYDKDF (reference sequence). Here the CDR3 reads CATSRERGIQGFWQPQHF. The CDR3 bases are TGTGCCACCAGCAGAGAGCGCGGTATTCAGGGGTTTTGGCAGCCCCAGCATTTT. The full variable domain, in which reference TRBV15 and TRBJ1-5 provide the parts outside the CDR3, is DAMVIQNPRYQVTQFGKPVTLSCSQTLNHNVMYWYQQKSSQAPKLLFHYYDKDFNNEADTPDNFQSRRPNTSFCFLDIRSPGLGDTAMYLCATSRERGIQGFWQPQHFGDGTRLSIL.

V usage is TRBV27 and J usage is TRBJ2-2; D is perhaps TRBD1 (6 bases). The germline V gene has CDR1 MNHEY and CDR2 SMNVEV (reference sequence). This CDR3 spans 16 amino acids. V lost 2 bases and J 0 bases, leaving 10 bases between the germline ends. The CDR3 region is CASSLTDRANTGELFF. The CDR3 nucleotides read TGTGCCAGCAGTTTAACGGACAGAGCGAACACCGGGGAGCTGTTTTTT.

The rearrangement joins TRBV5-1 to TRBJ2-5; 9 bases are shared with TRBD2. The CDR3 is 14 amino acids. The V gene's germline CDR1 is SGHRS and CDR2 YFSETQ. V shed 3 bases and J 4 bases; nucleotides not matched to a gene: 4. The CDR3 bases are TGCGCCAGCAGCTCTCTAGCGGGGATAGAGACCCAGTACTTC. It is translated as CASSSLAGIETQYF.

V usage is TRBV7-2 and J usage is TRBJ2-2; 11 bases agree with TRBD2. The CDR3 consists of 15 residues. Germline V gene lookup returns CDR1 SGHTA and CDR2 FQGNSA. Losses at the gene ends were 6 bases for V and 5 bases for J; bases not matched to a gene: 5. Written as DNA, the CDR3 is TGTGCCAGCAGTGATACTAGCGGGAGAACCGGGGAGCTGTTTTTT. Protein sequence: CASSDTSGRTGELFF.

This clone was seen a handful of times. In DNA form, the CDR3 reads TGCAGCGTTGAAACAGGGAGCACAGATACGCAGTATTTT. Translated, it gives CSVETGSTDTQYF. This chain uses TRBV29-1 with TRBJ2-3, with TRBD1 as a possible D gene (6 bases). Deletions cut 2 bases from V and 0 bases from J, with 6 bases between. Per germline, CDR1 SQVTM and CDR2 ANQGSEA. The CDR3 runs 13 residues.

CDR3 amino acids: CASSLWGGNEQFF. As DNA, the CDR3 is TGTGCCAGCAGTTTATGGGGGGGGAATGAGCAGTTCTTC. This chain uses TRBV12-3 or TRBV12-4 with TRBJ2-1; TRBD2 agrees at 7 bases. J was trimmed by 7 bases and V by 2 bases; bases with no gene match: 2. CDR3 length: 13 residues.

The CDR3: CASSLSGRAPETQYF. CDR3 sequence (DNA): TGTGCCAGCAGCCTTAGCGGGAGGGCCCCAGAGACCCAGTACTTC. This rearrangement joins TRBV13 to TRBJ2-5; TRBD2 agrees at 11 bases. There are 15 residues in the CDR3. Per the germline V gene, CDR1 is PRHDT and CDR2 is FYEKMQ (reference sequence). After removal of 5 bases from V and 4 bases from J, the junction contained 6 bases not matched to a gene.

The rearrangement links TRBV28 to TRBJ1-5, with 9 bases that match TRBD1. CDR1 and CDR2 from the germline V gene are MDHEN and SYDVKM. V lost 6 bases, J lost 4 bases, and 10 bases stayed unmatched. The CDR3 totals 16 residues. Here the CDR3 reads CASSLTGTGLNQPQHF. The CDR3 DNA sequence: TGTGCCAGCAGCCTCACCGGGACAGGGTTAAATCAGCCCCAGCATTTT.

CDR3 DNA: TGTGCCAGCAGCCGTGACAGAGGCTACACCTTC. Its translation: CASSRDRGYTF. V and J are TRBV5-5 and TRBJ1-2, with D tentatively TRBD1 (5 bases). The germline V gene encodes CDR1 SGHKS and CDR2 YYEKEE (reference sequence). Trimming took off 4 bases at V and 8 bases at J, with 9 bases between the two ends. This CDR3 has 11 residues.

The rearrangement links TRBV27 to TRBJ2-7, with TRBD2 as a possible D gene (9 bases). Germline values: CDR1 MNHEY, CDR2 SMNVEV (reference sequence). The CDR3 spans 15 residues. V lost 6 bases, J lost 6 bases, and 21 bases lay in between. CDR3 region: CASSRGLAGSAEQYF. In DNA, the CDR3 is TGTGCCAGCAGCAGGGGGCTAGCGGGATCGGCCGAGCAGTACTTC.

As to this clone: Compared with germline, one end of the junction differs, possibly owing to a read error. The genes are TRBV6-1 and TRBJ1-1; 7 nucleotides agree with TRBD1. Germline V gene lookup returns CDR1 MNHNS and CDR2 SASEGT. This CDR3 comprises 14 residues. CDR3 bases: TGTGCCAGCATTGAACGACAGGGATGGACTGAAGCTTTCTTT. Translated: CASIERQGWTEAFF.

The gene calls are TRBV5-1 and TRBJ2-7, with 7 positions matching TRBD1. The CDR3 is 14 residues long. The V gene's germline CDR1 is SGHRS and CDR2 YFSETQ. J was trimmed by 3 bases and V by 3 bases; bases with no gene match: 6. CDR3 protein: CASSWTGSVYEQYF. CDR3 in DNA: TGCGCCAGCAGCTGGACAGGATCCGTCTACGAGCAGTACTTC.

The CDR3 protein is CASSPAARLTDTQYF. The CDR3 region has the DNA TGTGCCAGCTCACCAGCAGCGAGGTTGACAGATACGCAGTATTTT. J is TRBJ2-3 and V is TRBV18; D gene ambiguous. V lost 2 bases and J lost 3, with 12 bases in between. Germline loops: CDR1 KGHSH, CDR2 LQKENI. The CDR3 runs 15 residues. The full variable domain, completed using reference TRBV18 and TRBJ2-3, is NAGVMQNPRHLVRRRGQEARLRCSPMKGHSHVYWYRQLPEEGLKFMVYLQKENIIDESGMPKERFSAEFPKEGPSILRIQQVVRGDSAAYFCASSPAARLTDTQYFGPGTRLTVL.

This clone was detected only a few times. This chain connects TRBV6-5 to TRBJ2-7; 7 bases are shared with TRBD2. The trim removed 7 bases at V and 0 bases at J, leaving 6 bases unmatched. CDR1 and CDR2 from the germline V gene are MNHEY and SVGAGI. The CDR3 spans 14 residues. The CDR3 is CASTEGGGSYEQYF. The CDR3 DNA is TGTGCCAGCACCGAGGGCGGGGGCTCCTACGAGCAGTACTTC.

This clone was picked up a small number of times. V and J are TRBV4-2 and TRBJ1-1; D call uncertain. The CDR3 runs to 13 residues. With 3 bases removed from V and 8 bases from J, the gap between germline ends came to 13 bases. CDR1 LGHNA and CDR2 YNFKEQ come from the germline V gene. The CDR3 DNA follows: TGTGCCAGCAGCCATCTCATGGCCTTCGAAGCTTTCTTT. This gives the protein CASSHLMAFEAFF.

The chain has TRBV7-8 and TRBJ1-3; D is possibly TRBD1 (6 bases). CDR3 length equals 15 residues. CDR1 and CDR2 (germline): SGHVS, FQNEAQ. Trimming pared 5 bases from V and 0 bases from J, leaving 11 bases between. This CDR3 reads CASSVDRNSGNTIYF. In nucleotides, the CDR3 is TGTGCCAGCAGCGTCGACAGGAACTCTGGAAACACCATATATTTT.

The genes are TRBV28 and TRBJ1-2, with D hard to call. The V and J ends lost 3 bases and 1 base respectively, with 6 bases between them. CDR1 and CDR2 from the germline V gene are MDHEN and SYDVKM. The length of the CDR3 is 13 residues. CDR3 nucleotides: TGTGCCAGCAGTTTGGCAGATAACTATGGCTACACCTTC. This sequence encodes CASSLADNYGYTF.

The chain couples TRBV4-2 to TRBJ1-2; a possible D gene is TRBD1 (5 bases). Per the germline V gene, CDR1 is LGHNA and CDR2 is YNFKEQ. The V and J ends lost 0 bases and 2 bases respectively, with 10 bases between them. The CDR3 contains 15 residues. CDR3 protein: CASSQDQTVNYGYTF. For the CDR3, the DNA is TGTGCCAGCAGCCAAGACCAGACAGTGAACTATGGCTACACCTTC.

This chain links TRBV10-1 with TRBJ2-3; no clear D. Between the trimmed V and J ends, which lost 5 bases and 1 base, there was a span of 13 bases. Germline CDR1 is WNHNN and CDR2 is SYGVQD (reference sequence). This CDR3 is built from 15 residues. CDR3 protein: CASSHCANRTDTQYF. The CDR3 nucleotides read TGCGCCAGCAGTCATTGCGCAAACCGCACAGATACGCAGTATTTT.

The chain couples TRBV9 to TRBJ2-7; 7 positions agree with TRBD2. The CDR3 runs 15 residues. Trimming removed 3 bases from V and 6 bases from J; junction bases left unmatched: 12. Per germline, CDR1 SGDLS and CDR2 YYNGEE. The CDR3 DNA follows: TGTGCCAGCAGCGCCGGGGGGACGACCCTTCTCGAGCAGTACTTC. Protein sequence: CASSAGGTTLLEQYF.

This clone showed up just a few times. Other DNA sequences in this sample translate to the same CDR3. The CDR3 DNA is TGTGCCAGCAGATCCGAGGGAAACACTGAAGCTTTCTTT. It translates to CASRSEGNTEAFF. This chain connects TRBV2 to TRBJ1-1; D ambiguous. CDR3 length: 13 residues. V was pared by 6 bases and J by 2 bases, with 10 bases between. The germline CDR1 and CDR2 sequences are SNHLY and FYNNEI.

The chain links TRBV4-1 to TRBJ2-5; weak D call: TRBD2 (5 bases). CDR3 length: 15 amino acids. V dropped 2 bases and J dropped 2 bases, with 12 bases sitting between them. CDR1 and CDR2 (germline): MGHRA, YSYEKL. The CDR3 here is CASSQPRLAQETQYF. The CDR3 DNA is TGCGCCAGCAGCCAACCTAGGCTAGCTCAAGAGACCCAGTACTTC.

The chain combines TRBV19 with TRBJ1-4; D possibly corresponds to TRBD1 (5 bases). The length of the CDR3 is 16 residues. With 1 base removed from V and 0 bases from J, the gap between germline ends came to 9 bases. The germline V gene encodes CDR1 LNHDA and CDR2 SQIVND (reference sequence). The CDR3 is CASSIGLTATNEKLFF. Here the CDR3 DNA reads TGTGCCAGTAGTATAGGCCTGACAGCAACTAATGAAAAACTGTTTTTT. Full variable domain (remainder filled in from reference TRBV19 and TRBJ1-4): DGGITQSPKYLFRKEGQNVTLSCEQNLNHDAMYWYRQDPGQGLRLIYYSQIVNDFQKGDIAEGYSVSREKKESFPLTVTSAQKNPTAFYLCASSIGLTATNEKLFFGSGTQLSVL.